The clone carrying this T cell receptor beta chain was counted ten times or more. RNA transcripts gave rise to amplified TCR beta CDR3 regions. RT-PCR in the first round (using the HTBI primer set) targeted the TCR CDR3. Each CDR3 protein is one row after TCRdb ran MiXCR on the multiplex PCR reads. The sample lists approximately 610,000 distinct CDR3 sequences, 14% to 15% seen once, with about 4% in the top ten. This entry is derived from a study of T cells in Graves' hyperthyroidism and ophthalmopathy. This CDR3 contains 15 residues. V dropped 7 bases and J dropped 1; count of bases not matched to a gene: 5.

V gene TRBV12-3 or TRBV12-4 combines with J gene TRBJ1-5, with 9 nucleotides matching TRBD1. Sequenced sample: blood. The source of this sequence is a woman aged 40 to 50 with Graves' ophthalmopathy. CDR3 sequence reads: CASTRQGGSNQPQHF. The CDR3 DNA follows: TGTGCCAGCACCCGACAGGGGGGGAGCAATCAGCCCCAGCATTTT.